The 26 T cell receptor beta chains listed next were all sequenced from one sample in a study of blood T cell repertoires in COVID-19. Profiling relied on immunoSEQ multiplex PCR, and the TCRdb table lists in-frame clones only, not all of them. The table records about 70,000 clones, 86% of them present only once. Sequencing was performed on peripheral blood. The receptors originated from a man aged 70 or older with active COVID-19.

The gene calls are TRBV9 and TRBJ1-6; 11 bases map to TRBD1. This CDR3 is 15 amino acids long. The junction had 5 bases not matched to a gene; V was cut back by 3 bases and J by 9 bases. In germline, CDR1 is SGDLS, CDR2 YYNGEE. The CDR3 DNA reads TGTGCCAGCAGCGCCCGGGACAGGGGGAGTTCACCCCTCCACTTT. It translates to CASSARDRGSSPLHF.

This chain connects TRBV6-5 to TRBJ1-1; unclear D gene. V lost 2 bases and J 0 bases, leaving 10 bases between the germline ends. The CDR3 sequence is 15 residues long. The germline V gene has CDR1 MNHEY and CDR2 SVGAGI. The CDR3 sequence: CASSYEGNMNTEAFF. The CDR3 DNA follows: TGTGCCAGCAGTTACGAGGGAAACATGAACACTGAAGCTTTCTTT.

The chain has TRBV2 and TRBJ1-2, with 9 bases identical to TRBD1. This CDR3 is built from 16 residues. The V segment lost 6 bases and the J segment 4 bases; nucleotides outside the gene matches: 12. The germline CDR1 and CDR2 sequences are SNHLY and FYNNEI. The CDR3 spells CASSEHRDRVSYGYTF. The CDR3 nucleotides read TGTGCCAGCAGCGAACACCGGGACAGGGTTTCCTATGGCTACACCTTC.

The rearrangement joins TRBV6-5 to TRBJ1-5; possibly TRBD1 for D (5 bases). The germline V gene encodes CDR1 MNHEY and CDR2 SVGAGI. This CDR3 has 14 residues. Trimming removed 4 bases from V and 5 bases from J, with 12 bases in between. The CDR3 bases are TGTGCCAGCAGTTGGGGGGGGGTCGATCAGCCCCAGCATTTT. Protein product: CASSWGGVDQPQHF.

The chain is built from TRBV30 and TRBJ1-1; the D is unclear. The CDR3 has 13 amino acids. Per germline, CDR1 GTSNPN and CDR2 SVGIG (reference sequence). V was cut by 6 bases and J by 0 bases, with 11 bases left in between. CDR3 residues: CACLGVMNTEAFF. CDR3 in DNA: TGTGCCTGCCTAGGCGTCATGAACACTGAAGCTTTCTTT.

The chain combines TRBV24-1 with TRBJ2-3; 9 bases are shared with TRBD2. Germline trimming cut 2 bases from V and 6 bases from J; bases unmatched to any gene: 8. The V gene's germline CDR1 is KGHDR and CDR2 SFDVKD. This CDR3 is built from 16 residues. The CDR3 coding sequence is TGTGCCACCAGTGATTCCGCGGGACTAGCCCGCGATACGCAGTATTTT. This encodes CATSDSAGLARDTQYF.

The rearrangement uses TRBV11-3 and TRBJ2-5; TRBD2 might be the D (5 bases). The CDR3 contains 15 residues. Per germline, CDR1 SGHNT and CDR2 YENEEA. V lost 1 base to trimming and J lost 3 bases, with 12 bases between them. The CDR3 sequence is CASSLGAAAEETQYF. CDR3 sequence (DNA): TGTGCCAGCAGCTTAGGGGCAGCGGCGGAAGAGACCCAGTACTTC.

The chain combines TRBV12-3 or TRBV12-4 with TRBJ2-7; 8 positions match TRBD2. The V and J ends lost 5 bases and 6 bases, in that order; junction bases with no gene match: 6. This CDR3 spans 13 amino acids. CDR3 DNA sequence: TGTGCCAGCAGTCCGGGACTAGGTGGCGAGCAGTACTTC. It encodes CASSPGLGGEQYF.

The CDR3, as DNA: TGTGCCAGCAGTGATGGAGGGGGCGCCGGCTACACCTTC. The encoded protein is CASSDGGGAGYTF. The chain has TRBV6-4 and TRBJ1-2; the match to TRBD1 covers 7 bases. Germline CDR1 MRHNA, CDR2 SNTAGT. The CDR3 has 13 amino acids. The trim removed 3 bases at V and 8 bases at J, leaving 6 bases unmatched.

The gene calls are TRBV3-1 (or the pseudogene TRBV3-2) and TRBJ2-1; a weak D match, TRBD1 (6 bases). Trimming took off 6 bases at V and 1 base at J, with 16 bases between the two ends. Germline V gene lookup returns CDR1 LGHDT and CDR2 YNNKEL (reference sequence). This CDR3 comprises 16 residues. The CDR3 DNA reads as TGTGCCAGCAGAGGCGGGCAGGGGCGTTCCTACAATGAGCAGTTCTTC. Its protein product is CASRGGQGRSYNEQFF.

In this sample, this clone turned up a few times. The rearrangement links TRBV2 to TRBJ1-3; the D is unclear. This CDR3 region has 14 residues. Trimming removed 4 bases from V and 2 bases from J, with 9 bases in between. Germline V gene sequence: CDR1 SNHLY, CDR2 FYNNEI. The CDR3 sequence is CASSVMAAGNTIYF. In nucleotides, the CDR3 is TGTGCCAGCAGTGTCATGGCAGCTGGAAACACCATATATTTT.

The chain employs TRBV19 and TRBJ2-3; TRBD1 matches 8 bases. The CDR3 has 15 residues. Germline V gene lookup returns CDR1 LNHDA and CDR2 SQIVND (reference sequence). The V segment lost 4 bases and the J segment 4 bases; nucleotides outside the gene matches: 7. CDR3 in DNA: TGTGCCAGTAGTAACAGGGGGGATTCGGCAGATACGCAGTATTTT. It encodes CASSNRGDSADTQYF.

The chain carries TRBV5-5 and TRBJ2-2, with 7 bases identical to TRBD2. CDR1 and CDR2 from the germline V gene are SGHKS and YYEKEE (reference sequence). Trimming cost V 5 bases and J 4 bases; bases outside gene matches: 5. This CDR3 region has 14 residues. CDR3 loop: CASRGPGGTGELFF. As DNA, the CDR3 is TGTGCCAGCAGGGGGCCGGGGGGCACCGGGGAGCTGTTTTTT.

The chain has TRBV19 and TRBJ2-7; TRBD1 aligns across 10 bases. Germline CDR1 is LNHDA and CDR2 is SQIVND (reference sequence). V was pared by 6 bases and J by 4 bases, with 6 bases of the junction left unmatched. CDR3 length: 14 residues. CDR3 amino acids: CASSRRTGGYEQYF. The CDR3 coding sequence is TGTGCCAGTAGCAGACGGACAGGGGGGTACGAGCAGTACTTC.

The CDR3 DNA sequence: TGTGCCACCAGTGATTTGGGGACTAGCGGGGCAGATACGCAGTATTTT. Protein: CATSDLGTSGADTQYF. The rearrangement links TRBV24-1 to TRBJ2-3; TRBD2 agrees at 13 bases. CDR3 length equals 16 residues. Germline V gives CDR1 KGHDR, CDR2 SFDVKD. V lost 0 bases and J lost 4; bases outside the gene matches: 0.

The rearrangement uses TRBV6-2 or TRBV6-3 and TRBJ2-7, with 10 bases identical to TRBD1. Trimming at V came to 2 bases and at J to 6 bases, leaving 4 bases not matched to a gene. The CDR3 consists of 14 residues. Germline V gene sequence: CDR1 MNHEY, CDR2 SVGEGT. The CDR3 sequence: CASSYGTGVREQYF. CDR3 in DNA: TGTGCCAGCAGTTACGGGACAGGGGTGCGCGAGCAGTACTTC.

V and J are TRBV24-1 and TRBJ2-1; tentatively, D is TRBD1 (6 bases). The CDR3 runs to 17 residues. V dropped 4 bases and J dropped 2 bases, with 17 bases sitting between them. The germline CDR1 and CDR2 sequences are KGHDR and SFDVKD. CDR3 sequence reads: CATSEPGRGGPYNEQFF. The CDR3 DNA reads as TGTGCCACCAGTGAACCCGGCAGGGGTGGGCCCTACAATGAGCAGTTCTTC.

This rearrangement joins TRBV6-6 to TRBJ1-5, with D maybe TRBD1 (5 bases). The CDR3 length is 15 residues. The germline gives CDR1 MNHNY, CDR2 SVGAGI (reference sequence). Trimming took off 0 bases at V and 5 bases at J, with 11 bases between the two ends. CDR3 coding DNA: TGTGCCAGCAGTTACTCGGCCTGGGGGGATCAGCCCCAGCATTTT. Protein: CASSYSAWGDQPQHF.

The chain carries TRBV2 and TRBJ2-1; D is perhaps TRBD2 (5 bases). CDR1 and CDR2 (germline): SNHLY, FYNNEI. The V end lost 7 bases, the J end lost 0 bases, and 13 bases lay between the germline ends. The CDR3 totals 15 residues. This CDR3 is CASTPRGASYNEQFF. The CDR3 nucleotides are TGTGCCAGCACCCCCCGGGGAGCCTCCTACAATGAGCAGTTCTTC.

The chain uses TRBV30 and TRBJ1-5; 7 bases are shared with TRBD1. The CDR3 length is 14 residues. CDR1 and CDR2 (germline): GTSNPN, SVGIG (reference sequence). V lost 1 base, J lost 7 bases, and 7 bases stayed unmatched. The CDR3 bases are TGTGCCTGGAGTGGGGGGGACAGTCGCCAGCCCCAGCATTTT. Translating gives CAWSGGDSRQPQHF.

The chain uses TRBV3-1 (or the pseudogene TRBV3-2) and TRBJ2-7; 7 nucleotides agree with TRBD1. The trim removed 1 base at V and 2 bases at J, leaving 8 bases unmatched. Germline V CDR1 and CDR2: LGHDT, YNNKEL (reference sequence). CDR3 length: 16 amino acids. Here the CDR3 DNA reads TGTGCCAGCAGCCAAGTCGGGACAGTTACACCCTACGAGCAGTACTTC. Protein product: CASSQVGTVTPYEQYF.

The V and J genes are TRBV28 and TRBJ2-1; 8 bases map to TRBD2. Germline V lookup: CDR1 MDHEN, CDR2 SYDVKM. V was clipped by 3 bases and J by 10 bases; unmatched bases: 11. The CDR3 loop spans 15 amino acids. CDR3 coding DNA: TGTGCCAGCAGTTTCGGGGGAGCGGGAGCGGGGGAGCAGTTCTTC. Protein sequence: CASSFGGAGAGEQFF.

V usage is TRBV11-2 and J usage is TRBJ2-5, with 7 bases fitting TRBD2. This CDR3 is built from 16 residues. Germline-derived CDR1 and CDR2 are SGHAT and FQNNGV. Losses at the gene ends were 3 bases for V and 0 bases for J; bases not matched to a gene: 7. CDR3 DNA sequence: TGTGCCAGCAGCTTGGCTAGCGGAGGTTACCAAGAGACCCAGTACTTC. It specifies CASSLASGGYQETQYF.

CDR3 region: CASSLGTGGSDTQYF. CDR3 bases: TGTGCCAGCAGCTTAGGGACAGGCGGATCAGATACGCAGTATTTT. The genes are TRBV11-3 and TRBJ2-3, with 7 bases matching TRBD1. The J segment lost 4 bases and the V segment lost 1 base, leaving 5 bases of the junction unmatched. CDR1 is SGHNT, CDR2 YENEEA, per germline. The CDR3 length is 15 residues.

V is TRBV7-9 and J is TRBJ2-5; possible D gene TRBD2, 5 bases. Germline CDR1 is SEHNR and CDR2 is FQNEAQ (reference sequence). Trimming removed 5 bases at V and 5 bases at J, with 18 bases between. The CDR3 has 15 residues. The CDR3 DNA reads as TGTGCCAGCAGCCCTAGGTTGGGTGTAGCGGAGACCCAGTACTTC. Protein sequence: CASSPRLGVAETQYF.

The chain carries TRBV4-2 and TRBJ2-3; D gene uncertain. The CDR3 consists of 13 residues. V lost 0 bases and J 7 bases, leaving 8 bases between the germline ends. Germline V CDR1 and CDR2: LGHNA, YNFKEQ. This CDR3 reads CASSQDLGHTQYF. CDR3 coding DNA: TGTGCCAGCAGCCAAGATCTGGGCCATACGCAGTATTTT.